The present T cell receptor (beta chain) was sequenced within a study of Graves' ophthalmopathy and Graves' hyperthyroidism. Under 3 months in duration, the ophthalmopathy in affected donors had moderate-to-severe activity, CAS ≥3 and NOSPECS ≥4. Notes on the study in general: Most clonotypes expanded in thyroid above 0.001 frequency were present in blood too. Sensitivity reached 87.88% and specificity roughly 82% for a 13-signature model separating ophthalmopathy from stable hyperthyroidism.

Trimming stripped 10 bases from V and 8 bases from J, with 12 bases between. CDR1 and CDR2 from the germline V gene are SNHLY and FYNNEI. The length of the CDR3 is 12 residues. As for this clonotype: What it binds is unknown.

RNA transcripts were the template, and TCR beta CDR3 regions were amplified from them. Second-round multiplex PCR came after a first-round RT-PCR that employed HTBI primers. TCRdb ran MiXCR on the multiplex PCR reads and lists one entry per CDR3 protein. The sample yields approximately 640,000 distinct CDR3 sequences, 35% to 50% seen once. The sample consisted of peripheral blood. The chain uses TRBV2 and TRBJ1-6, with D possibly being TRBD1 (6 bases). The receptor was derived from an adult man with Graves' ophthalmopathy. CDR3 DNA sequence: TGTGCCACCGCAGGGGCAGATTCACCCCTCCACTTT. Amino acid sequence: CATAGADSPLHF.